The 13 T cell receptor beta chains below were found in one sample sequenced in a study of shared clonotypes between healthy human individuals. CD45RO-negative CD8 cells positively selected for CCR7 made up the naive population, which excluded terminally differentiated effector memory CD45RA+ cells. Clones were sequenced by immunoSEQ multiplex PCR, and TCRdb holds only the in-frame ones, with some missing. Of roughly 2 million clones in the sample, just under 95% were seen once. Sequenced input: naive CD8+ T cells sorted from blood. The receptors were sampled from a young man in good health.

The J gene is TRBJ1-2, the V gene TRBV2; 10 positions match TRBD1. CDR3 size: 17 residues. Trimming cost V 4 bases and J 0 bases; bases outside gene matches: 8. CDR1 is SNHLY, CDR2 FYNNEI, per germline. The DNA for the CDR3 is TGTGCCAGCAGTGGAGGGACAGGGGCTTCGACTAACTATGGCTACACCTTC. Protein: CASSGGTGASTNYGYTF.

The CDR3, as DNA: TGTGCCAGCTCACTGGGGGGACCATACGAGCAGTACTTC. It codes for CASSLGGPYEQYF. J is TRBJ2-5 and V is TRBV7-9, with D maybe TRBD2 (6 bases). The end of the DNA is better explained by TRBJ2-7, so the J call may be wrong. Per the germline V gene, CDR1 is SEHNR and CDR2 is FQNEAQ (reference sequence). The CDR3 runs to 13 residues.

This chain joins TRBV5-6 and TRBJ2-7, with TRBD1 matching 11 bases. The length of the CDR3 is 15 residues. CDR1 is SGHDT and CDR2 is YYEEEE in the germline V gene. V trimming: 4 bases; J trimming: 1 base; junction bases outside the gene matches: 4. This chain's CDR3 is CASSGGTGGSYEQYF. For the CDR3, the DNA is TGTGCCAGCAGCGGCGGGACAGGGGGATCCTACGAGCAGTACTTC.

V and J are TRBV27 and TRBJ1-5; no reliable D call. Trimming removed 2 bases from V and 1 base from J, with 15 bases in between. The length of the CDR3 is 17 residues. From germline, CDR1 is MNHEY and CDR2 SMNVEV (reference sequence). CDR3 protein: CASSLVGPQPSNQPQHF. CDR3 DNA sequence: TGTGCCAGCAGTTTAGTCGGGCCTCAGCCAAGCAATCAGCCCCAGCATTTT.

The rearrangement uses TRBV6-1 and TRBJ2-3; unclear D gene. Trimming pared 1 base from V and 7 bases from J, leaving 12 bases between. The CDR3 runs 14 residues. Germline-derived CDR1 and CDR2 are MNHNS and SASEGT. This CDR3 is CASSEEVALNTQYF. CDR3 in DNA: TGTGCCAGCAGTGAAGAGGTGGCCTTAAATACGCAGTATTTT.

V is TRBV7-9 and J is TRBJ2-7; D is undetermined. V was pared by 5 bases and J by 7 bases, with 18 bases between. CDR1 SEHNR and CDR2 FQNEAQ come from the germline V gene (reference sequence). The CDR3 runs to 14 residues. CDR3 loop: CASSHPGYIEEQYF. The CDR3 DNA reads TGTGCCAGCAGCCACCCGGGTTACATCGAAGAGCAGTACTTC.

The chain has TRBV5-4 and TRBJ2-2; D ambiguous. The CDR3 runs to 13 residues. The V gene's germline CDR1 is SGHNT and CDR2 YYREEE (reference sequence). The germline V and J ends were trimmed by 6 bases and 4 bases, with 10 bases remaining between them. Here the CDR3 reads CASTPRLTGELFF. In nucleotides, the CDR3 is TGTGCCAGCACCCCGCGCCTCACCGGGGAGCTGTTTTTT.

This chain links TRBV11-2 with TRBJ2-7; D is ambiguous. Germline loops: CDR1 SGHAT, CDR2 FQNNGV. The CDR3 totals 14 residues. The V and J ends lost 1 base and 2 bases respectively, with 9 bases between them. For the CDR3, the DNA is TGTGCCAGCAGCTTAGGCGGTTCCACCTACGAGCAGTACTTC. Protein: CASSLGGSTYEQYF. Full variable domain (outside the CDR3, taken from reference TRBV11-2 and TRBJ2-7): EAGVAQSPRYKIIEKRQSVAFWCNPISGHATLYWYQQILGQGPKLLIQFQNNGVVDDSQLPKDRFSAERLKGVDSTLKIQPAKLEDSAVYLCASSLGGSTYEQYFGPGTRLTVT.

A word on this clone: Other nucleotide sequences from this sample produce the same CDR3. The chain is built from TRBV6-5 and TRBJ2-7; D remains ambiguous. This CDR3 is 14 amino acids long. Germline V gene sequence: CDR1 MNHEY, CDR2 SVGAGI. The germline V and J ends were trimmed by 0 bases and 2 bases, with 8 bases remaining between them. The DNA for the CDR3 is TGTGCCAGCAGTTACTCTTCTGAAGCCTACGAGCAGTACTTC. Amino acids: CASSYSSEAYEQYF.

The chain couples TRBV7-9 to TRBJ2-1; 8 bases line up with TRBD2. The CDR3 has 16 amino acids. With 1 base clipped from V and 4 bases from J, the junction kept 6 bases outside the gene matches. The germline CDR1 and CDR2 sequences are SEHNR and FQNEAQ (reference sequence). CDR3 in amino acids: CASSLGTSGLYNEQFF. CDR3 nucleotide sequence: TGTGCCAGCAGCTTAGGAACTAGCGGACTGTACAATGAGCAGTTCTTC.

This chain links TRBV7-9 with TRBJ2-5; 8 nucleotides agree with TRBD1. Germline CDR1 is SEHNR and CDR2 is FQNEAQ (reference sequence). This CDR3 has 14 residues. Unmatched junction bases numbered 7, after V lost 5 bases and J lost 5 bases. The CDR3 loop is CASSISGGSETQYF. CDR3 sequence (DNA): TGTGCCAGCAGCATCTCAGGGGGCTCGGAGACCCAGTACTTC.

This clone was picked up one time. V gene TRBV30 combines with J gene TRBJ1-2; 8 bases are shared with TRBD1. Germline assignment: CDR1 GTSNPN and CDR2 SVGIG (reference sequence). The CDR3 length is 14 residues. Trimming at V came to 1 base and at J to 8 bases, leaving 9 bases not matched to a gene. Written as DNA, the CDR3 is TGTGCCTGGAGTGCCAACAGGGGGGGATACGGCTACACCTTC. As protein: CAWSANRGGYGYTF.

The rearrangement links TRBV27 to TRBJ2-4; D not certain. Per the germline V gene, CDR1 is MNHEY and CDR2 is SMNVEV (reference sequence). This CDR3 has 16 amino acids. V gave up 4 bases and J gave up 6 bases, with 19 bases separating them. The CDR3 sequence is CASSSLTSSALNIQYF. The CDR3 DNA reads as TGTGCCAGCAGTTCCCTGACATCATCGGCCTTAAACATTCAGTACTTC.